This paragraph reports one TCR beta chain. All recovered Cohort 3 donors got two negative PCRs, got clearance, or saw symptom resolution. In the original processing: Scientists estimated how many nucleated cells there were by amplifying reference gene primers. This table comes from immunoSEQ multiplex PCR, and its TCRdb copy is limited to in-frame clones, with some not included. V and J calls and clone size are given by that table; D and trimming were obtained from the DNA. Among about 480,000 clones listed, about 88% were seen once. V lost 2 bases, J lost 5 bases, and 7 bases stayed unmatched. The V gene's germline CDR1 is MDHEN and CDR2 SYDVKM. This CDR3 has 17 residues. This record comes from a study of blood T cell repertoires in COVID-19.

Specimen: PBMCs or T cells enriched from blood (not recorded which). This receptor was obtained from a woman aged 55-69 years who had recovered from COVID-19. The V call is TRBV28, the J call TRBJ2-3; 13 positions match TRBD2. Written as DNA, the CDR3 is TGTGCCAGCAGTTTACAGACTAGCGGGGGGCCTCTAGATACGCAGTATTTT. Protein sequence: CASSLQTSGGPLDTQYF. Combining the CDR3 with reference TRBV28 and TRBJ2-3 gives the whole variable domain DVKVTQSSRYLVKRTGEKVFLECVQDMDHENMFWYRQDPGLGLRLIYFSYDVKMKEKGDIPEGYSVSREKKERFSLILESASTNQTSMYLCASSLQTSGGPLDTQYFGPGTRLTVL.